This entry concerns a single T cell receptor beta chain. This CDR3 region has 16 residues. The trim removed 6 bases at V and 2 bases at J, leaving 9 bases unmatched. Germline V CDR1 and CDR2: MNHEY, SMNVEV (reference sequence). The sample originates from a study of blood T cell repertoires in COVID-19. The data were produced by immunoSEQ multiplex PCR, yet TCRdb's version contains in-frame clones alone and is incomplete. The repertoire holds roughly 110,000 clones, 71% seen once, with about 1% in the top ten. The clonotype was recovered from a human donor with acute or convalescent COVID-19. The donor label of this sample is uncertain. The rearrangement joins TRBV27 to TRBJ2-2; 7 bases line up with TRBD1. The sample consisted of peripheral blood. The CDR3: CASRKTGQINTGELFF. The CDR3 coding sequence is TGTGCCAGCAGAAAGACAGGGCAAATAAACACCGGGGAGCTGTTTTTT.